The 23 T cell receptor beta chains given below trace back to one sample, sequenced in a study of blood T cells in healthy people across ages. Using a J-beta primer mix together with a sample-barcoded 5' primer, a second PCR was run for roughly 7 to 12 cycles. TCRdb redid the calling of the 5' RACE reads with MiXCR, one entry per CDR3 protein. The table records 890,000 or so distinct CDR3 sequences, about 62% of them present only once. Sample: blood. These receptor sequences come from a man under 40 in good health.

V and J are TRBV4-3 and TRBJ2-7, with TRBD2 as a possible D gene (6 bases). Matching the DNA end better, TRBJ2-5 makes the J call doubtful. Looked up from germline, CDR1 is LGHNA and CDR2 is YSLEER. The CDR3 runs 15 residues. The CDR3 reads CASSPLRGGGKTQYF. The CDR3 DNA reads as TGCGCCAGCAGCCCCCTGAGGGGTGGCGGGAAGACCCAGTACTTC.

This clonotype has just one count. V gene TRBV5-1 combines with J gene TRBJ2-2; 8 positions match TRBD1. V was clipped by 4 bases and J by 5 bases; unmatched bases: 10. Looked up from germline, CDR1 is SGHRS and CDR2 is YFSETQ. The CDR3 has 16 amino acids. CDR3 protein: CASSLTQGAGTGELFF. CDR3 in DNA: TGCGCCAGCAGCCTGACCCAGGGGGCTGGGACCGGGGAGCTGTTTTTT.

This rearrangement joins TRBV6-5 to TRBJ1-2; D is unresolved. Trimming removed 6 bases from V and 8 bases from J, with 16 bases in between. The CDR3 length is 13 residues. The germline V gene encodes CDR1 MNHEY and CDR2 SVGAGI. CDR3 in DNA: TGTGCCAGCAGGGCCCCGGTAGCTCGGGGCTACACCTTC. Translating it yields CASRAPVARGYTF.

The chain combines TRBV15 with TRBJ1-2, with no clear D. Trimming shortened V by 8 bases and J by 4 bases, and 17 bases separated the two germline ends. Germline CDR1 is LNHNV and CDR2 is YYDKDF (reference sequence). The CDR3 covers 14 residues. CDR3 region: CATALPRKSYGYTF. The CDR3 nucleotides read TGTGCCACCGCGCTTCCAAGGAAGAGCTATGGCTACACCTTC.

J is TRBJ2-4 and V is TRBV6-2 or TRBV6-3; the D is unclear. TRBJ2-7 explains the end of the DNA better; the J call may be wrong. Per germline, CDR1 MNHEY and CDR2 SVGEGT. The CDR3 length is 14 residues. In DNA, the CDR3 is TGTGCCAGCAGTTACGAGGACCTGTCCTACGAGCAGTACTTC. It specifies CASSYEDLSYEQYF.

J is TRBJ2-1 and V is TRBV4-3, with 10 bases identical to TRBD2. Trimming at V came to 4 bases and at J to 7 bases, leaving 7 bases not matched to a gene. The CDR3 has 15 residues. CDR1 and CDR2 from the germline V gene are LGHNA and YSLEER. The CDR3 DNA is TGCGCCAGCAGCCTCACAGCGGGGGGGCCTAATGAGCAGTTCTTC. Translated, it gives CASSLTAGGPNEQFF.

The V and J genes are TRBV20-1 and TRBJ1-2; unclear D gene. Germline CDR1 is DFQATT and CDR2 is SNEGSKA (reference sequence). The CDR3 covers 11 residues. Trimming took off 5 bases at V and 8 bases at J, with 12 bases between the two ends. In DNA form, the CDR3 reads TGCAGTGCTCGGCCTGGTAGCGGCTACACCTTC. It encodes CSARPGSGYTF.

The chain carries TRBV15 and TRBJ2-1, with 11 bases fitting TRBD2. Germline trimming cut 1 base from V and 2 bases from J; bases unmatched to any gene: 4. CDR3 length equals 17 residues. Germline CDR1 reads LNHNV; CDR2 reads YYDKDF (reference sequence). The CDR3, as DNA: TGTGCCACCAGCAGAGTACCGACTAGCGGGGCCTACAATGAGCAGTTCTTC. Its translation: CATSRVPTSGAYNEQFF.

This clonotype has only one observation. This chain links TRBV12-3 or TRBV12-4 with TRBJ2-7; D possibly corresponds to TRBD2 (7 bases). The CDR3 covers 14 residues. The V end lost 2 bases, the J end lost 7 bases, and 15 bases lay between the germline ends. This CDR3 reads CASSLNLGGQEQYF. The DNA of the CDR3 is TGTGCCAGCAGTTTAAACCTGGGGGGGCAAGAGCAGTACTTC.

The sample holds a few counts of this clonotype. The chain combines TRBV29-1 with TRBJ2-2, with a tentative D call TRBD1 (5 bases). The V gene lost 4 bases and the J gene lost 5 bases, with 17 bases spanning the gap. The CDR3 spans 15 residues. Germline V gene data show CDR1 as SQVTM and CDR2 as ANQGSEA. The CDR3 protein is CSVVEGAQGTGELFF. Written as DNA, the CDR3 is TGCAGCGTTGTAGAAGGGGCTCAGGGAACCGGGGAGCTGTTTTTT.

V usage is TRBV2 and J usage is TRBJ2-1, with TRBD2 as a possible D gene (5 bases). The V and J ends lost 8 bases and 5 bases respectively, with 10 bases between them. There are 12 residues in the CDR3. Per the germline V gene, CDR1 is SNHLY and CDR2 is FYNNEI. CDR3 DNA: TGTGCCAGCGGACTGAGGGACAATGAGCAGTTCTTC. It yields the protein CASGLRDNEQFF.

This chain links TRBV28 with TRBJ2-7, with unresolved D. The length of the CDR3 is 16 residues. Germline values: CDR1 MDHEN, CDR2 SYDVKM. V lost 7 bases to trimming and J lost 1 base, with 20 bases between them. The CDR3 loop is CASTEGVGEGSYEQYF. The CDR3 coding sequence is TGTGCCAGCACCGAAGGTGTCGGAGAAGGGTCCTACGAGCAGTACTTC.

The gene calls are TRBV2 and TRBJ2-6; D may be TRBD1 (6 bases). V was shortened by 5 bases and J by 4 bases, with 18 bases between the two germline ends. The CDR3 loop spans 17 amino acids. Germline assignment: CDR1 SNHLY and CDR2 FYNNEI. For the CDR3, the DNA is TGTGCCAGCAGTTCTATCTTCAGGGGTACCGGGGCCAACGTCCTGACTTTC. Translating gives CASSSIFRGTGANVLTF.

The chain combines TRBV6-1 with TRBJ2-5; D possibly matches TRBD1 or TRBD2 (5 bases each). The CDR3 extends over 12 amino acids. The ends were cut back, 7 bases at V and 5 bases at J, with 11 bases in the middle. The germline CDR1 and CDR2 sequences are MNHNS and SASEGT. The CDR3 sequence: CASTGGYETQYF. Written as DNA, the CDR3 is TGTGCCAGCACTGGGGGTTATGAGACCCAGTACTTC.

Points on this clonotype: The junction departs from germline at one end; a sequencing error may be responsible. The chain recombines TRBV12-3 or TRBV12-4 with TRBJ1-2, with D possibly matching TRBD1 (5 bases). The CDR3 is made up of 17 amino acids. Here the CDR3 reads CASTPGGRTERSYGYTF. The CDR3, as DNA: TGTGCCAGCACTCCCGGGGGGAGAACGGAAAGGAGCTATGGCTACACTTTC.

V and J are TRBV30 and TRBJ1-2, with a possible D match to TRBD1 (5 bases). Germline values: CDR1 GTSNPN, CDR2 SVGIG (reference sequence). Trimming cost V 1 base and J 7 bases, with 10 bases left between them. The CDR3 spans 12 residues. The chain's CDR3 is CAWSGGVRGYTF. The DNA for the CDR3 is TGTGCCTGGAGTGGGGGGGTGCGTGGCTACACCTTC.

The chain employs TRBV24-1 and TRBJ2-1; the D gene could be TRBD1 or TRBD2 (5 bases each). This CDR3 has 16 amino acids. Germline CDR1 reads KGHDR; CDR2 reads SFDVKD. V dropped 3 bases and J dropped 8 bases, with 19 bases sitting between them. CDR3 in amino acids: CATSDPGTGSVDEQFF. CDR3 bases: TGTGCCACCAGTGATCCCGGGACGGGAAGTGTCGATGAGCAGTTCTTC.

In its sample, this clonotype was seen once. The chain joins TRBV7-8 to TRBJ2-1, with 11 bases fitting TRBD2. CDR1 is SGHVS and CDR2 is FQNEAQ in the germline V gene. Losses at the gene ends were 7 bases for V and 6 bases for J; bases not matched to a gene: 5. The CDR3 consists of 14 residues. The CDR3 reads CASTPGTSGNEQFF. The CDR3, as DNA: TGTGCCAGCACCCCCGGGACTAGCGGCAATGAGCAGTTCTTC.

This clonotype was detected a few times. The junction does not match germline at one end; this may be a read error. V usage is TRBV5-1 and J usage is TRBJ2-7; maybe TRBD2 (5 bases). The V gene's germline CDR1 is SGHRS and CDR2 YFSETQ. This CDR3 comprises 14 residues. CDR3 coding DNA: TGCGCCAGCAGGTTGGACTCGCCCTTCTACGAGCAGTACTTC. It is translated as CASRLDSPFYEQYF.

This clonotype is a singleton in its sample. The rearrangement uses TRBV10-3 and TRBJ2-3; a weak D match, TRBD1 (5 bases). The length of the CDR3 is 17 residues. Germline lookup yields CDR1 ENHRY and CDR2 SYGVKD. V lost 3 bases and J lost 1, with 17 bases in between. The CDR3 DNA reads TGTGCCATCAGTGAATCCAGTACAGGATATGGCACAGATACGCAGTATTTT. Its translation: CAISESSTGYGTDTQYF.

V gene TRBV20-1 combines with J gene TRBJ2-3; TRBD2 matches 9 bases. The ends lost 6 bases at V and 2 bases at J; junction bases unmatched: 12. Germline CDR1 reads DFQATT; CDR2 reads SNEGSKA (reference sequence). The CDR3 contains 16 residues. CDR3 nucleotide sequence: TGCAGTGCGGCAGGAGCGGGGGGATTAAACACAGATACGCAGTATTTT. This codes for CSAAGAGGLNTDTQYF.

This sequence joins TRBV6-2 or TRBV6-3 and TRBJ1-2; 9 nucleotides match TRBD1. After removal of 3 bases from V and 8 bases from J, the junction contained 7 bases not matched to a gene. The CDR3 length is 14 residues. Germline CDR1 MNHEY, CDR2 SVGEGT. The CDR3 DNA reads TGTGCCAGCAGTTATCCCGGGACAGGGATCGGCTACACCTTC. Translated, it gives CASSYPGTGIGYTF.

The V call is TRBV5-1, the J call TRBJ2-5, with 9 bases aligning to TRBD2. Germline V lookup: CDR1 SGHRS, CDR2 YFSETQ. The CDR3 spans 15 residues. Trimming cost V 2 bases and J 1 base; bases outside gene matches: 3. In nucleotides, the CDR3 is TGCGCCAGCAGCTTACCTAGCGGGGCCCAAGAGACCCAGTACTTC. Amino acids: CASSLPSGAQETQYF.